This T cell receptor (beta chain) was recorded in a study of regulatory T cells in long-lasting Graves disease. The authors built TCR beta libraries using iRepertoire HTBI primers and Arm-PCR of CDR3 regions. The authors' processing: Overall, samples carried approximately 56 TRBV and around 13 TRBJ segments. TCRdb reprocessed the multiplex PCR reads with MiXCR, giving one entry per CDR3 protein. TCRdb assigned the V and J calls; the authors' analysis was not used. The sample has approximately 480,000 distinct CDR3 sequences; 15% to 20% are singletons. The time point: newly diagnosed GD, antithyroid drugs for less than 3 months. The TCR library was made from RNA that had been extracted from PBMCs in TRIzol. Approximately 9 milliliters of peripheral blood were taken and placed in EDTA tubes. The sample holds many counts of this clonotype. Germline CDR1 and CDR2: MDHEN and SYDVKM. Losses at the gene ends were 7 bases for V and 5 bases for J; bases not matched to a gene: 8. The CDR3 sequence is 15 residues long.

These data are also associated with another study on T cells in Graves' hyperthyroidism and ophthalmopathy. That study adds: Uncontrolled infection, other autoimmune disease, pregnancy or lactation led to exclusion. An initial round of RT-PCR targeting the TCR CDR3 relied on the HTBI primer set.

The sequences come from peripheral blood mononuclear cells (PBMCs), collected at new diagnosis, from a patient treated with antithyroid drugs. The source of this sequence is a man aged 35-49 years with Graves disease. This chain joins TRBV28 and TRBJ2-7, with 13 positions matching TRBD2. The CDR3 reads CASNPRGLAGDEQYF. The DNA for the CDR3 is TGTGCCAGCAACCCCAGAGGACTAGCGGGAGACGAGCAGTACTTC.